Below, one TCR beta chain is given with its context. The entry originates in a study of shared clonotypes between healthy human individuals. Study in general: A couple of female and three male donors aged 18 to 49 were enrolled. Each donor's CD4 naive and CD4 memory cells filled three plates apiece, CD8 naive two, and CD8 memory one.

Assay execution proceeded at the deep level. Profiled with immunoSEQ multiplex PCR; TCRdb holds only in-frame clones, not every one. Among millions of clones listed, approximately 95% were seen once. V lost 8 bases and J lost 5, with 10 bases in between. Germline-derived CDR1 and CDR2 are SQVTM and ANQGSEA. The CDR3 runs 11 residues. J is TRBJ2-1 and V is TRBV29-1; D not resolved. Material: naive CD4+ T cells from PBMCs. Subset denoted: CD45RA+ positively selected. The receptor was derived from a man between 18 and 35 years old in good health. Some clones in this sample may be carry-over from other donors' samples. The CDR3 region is CSPISDNEQFF. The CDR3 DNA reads TGCAGCCCAATATCCGACAATGAGCAGTTCTTC.